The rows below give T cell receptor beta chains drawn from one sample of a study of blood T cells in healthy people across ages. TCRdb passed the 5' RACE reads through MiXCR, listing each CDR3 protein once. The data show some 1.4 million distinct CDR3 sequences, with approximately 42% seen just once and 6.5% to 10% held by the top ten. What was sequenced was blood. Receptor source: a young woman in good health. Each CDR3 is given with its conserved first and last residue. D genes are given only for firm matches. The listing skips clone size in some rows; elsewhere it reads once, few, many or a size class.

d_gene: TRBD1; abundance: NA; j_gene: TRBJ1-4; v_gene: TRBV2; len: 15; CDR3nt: TGTGCCAGCAGAGACAGGGGGCGATTCTTTGAAAAACTGTTTTTT; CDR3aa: CASRDRGRFFEKLFF
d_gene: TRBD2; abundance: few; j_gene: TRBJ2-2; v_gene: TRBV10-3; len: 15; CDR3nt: TGTGCCATCGCCGCGGGGGGTGTTGGCACCGGGGAGCTGTTTTTT; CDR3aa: CAIAAGGVGTGELFF
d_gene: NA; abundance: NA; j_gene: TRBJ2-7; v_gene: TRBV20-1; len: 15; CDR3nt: TGCAGTGTAACCCCTCCGGGTGCCTCCTCCTACGAGCAGTACTTC; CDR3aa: CSVTPPGASSYEQYF
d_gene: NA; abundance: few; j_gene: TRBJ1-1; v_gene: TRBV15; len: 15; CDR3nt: TGTGCCACCAGCAGAGATCTAGGGACCGCAAAAGAAGCTTTCTTT; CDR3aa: CATSRDLGTAKEAFF
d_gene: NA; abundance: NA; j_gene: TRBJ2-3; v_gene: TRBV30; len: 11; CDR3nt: TGTGCCTGGAGTGTCCGGGGTACGCAGTATTTT; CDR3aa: CAWSVRGTQYF
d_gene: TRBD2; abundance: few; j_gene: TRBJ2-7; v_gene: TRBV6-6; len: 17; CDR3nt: TGTGCCAGCAGTTACTCGTTTGCGGGAGGGGTATCCTACGAGCAGTACTTC; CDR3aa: CASSYSFAGGVSYEQYF
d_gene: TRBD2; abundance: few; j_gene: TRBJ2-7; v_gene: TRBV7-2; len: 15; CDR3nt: TGTGCCAGCAGTCTGCGCGGACTAGCGTCCTACGAGCAGTACTTC; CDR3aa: CASSLRGLASYEQYF
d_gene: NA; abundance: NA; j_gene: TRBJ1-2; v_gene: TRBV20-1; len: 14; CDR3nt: TGCAGTGCTATTAGGACGGAGTCATATGATGGCTACACCTTC; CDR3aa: CSAIRTESYDGYTF
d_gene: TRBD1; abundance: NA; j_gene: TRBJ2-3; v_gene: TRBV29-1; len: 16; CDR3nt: TGCAGCGTTGTCGGGACAGGGGATGGAAGCACAGATACGCAGTATTTT; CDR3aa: CSVVGTGDGSTDTQYF
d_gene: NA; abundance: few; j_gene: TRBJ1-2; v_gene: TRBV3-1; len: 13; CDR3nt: TGTGCCAGCAGCCACAACAGTCTCTATGGCTACACCTTC; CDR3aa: CASSHNSLYGYTF
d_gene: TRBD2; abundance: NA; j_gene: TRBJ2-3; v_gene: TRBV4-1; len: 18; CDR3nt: TGCGCCAGCAGCCAAGACAGGGCTAGCGGGGGGTCCACAGATACGCAGTATTTT; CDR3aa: CASSQDRASGGSTDTQYF
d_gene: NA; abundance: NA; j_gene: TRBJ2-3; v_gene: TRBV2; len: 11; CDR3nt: TGTGCCAGCGGACTGATCGATACGCAGTATTTT; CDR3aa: CASGLIDTQYF
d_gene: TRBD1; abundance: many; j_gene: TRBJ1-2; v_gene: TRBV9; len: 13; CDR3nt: TGTGCCAGCAGCTCCCGGGACAGCTATGGCTACACCTTC; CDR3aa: CASSSRDSYGYTF
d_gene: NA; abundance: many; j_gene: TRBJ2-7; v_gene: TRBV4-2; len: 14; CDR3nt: TGTGCCAGCAGCCAGGGACTCGGGGACTACGAGCAGTACTTC; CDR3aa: CASSQGLGDYEQYF
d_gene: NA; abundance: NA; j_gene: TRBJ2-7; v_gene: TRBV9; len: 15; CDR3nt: TGTGCCAGCAGCGTAGGGGGTGGGCGTATGGATGAGCAGTACTTC; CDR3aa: CASSVGGGRMDEQYF
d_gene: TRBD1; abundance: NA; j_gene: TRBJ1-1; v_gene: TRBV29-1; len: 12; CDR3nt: TGCGGCGTCGACCAGGGGGGGACTGAAGCTTTCTTT; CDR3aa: CGVDQGGTEAFF
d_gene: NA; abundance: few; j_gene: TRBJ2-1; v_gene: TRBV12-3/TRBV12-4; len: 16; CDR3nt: TGTGCCAGCAGTTTATCTCGGCGCTTTTCCTACAATGAGCAGTTCTTC; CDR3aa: CASSLSRRFSYNEQFF
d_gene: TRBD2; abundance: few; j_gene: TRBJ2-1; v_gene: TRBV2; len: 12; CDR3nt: TGTGCCAGCAGGCGCGGGGGTGGTGAGCAGTTCTTC; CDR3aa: CASRRGGGEQFF
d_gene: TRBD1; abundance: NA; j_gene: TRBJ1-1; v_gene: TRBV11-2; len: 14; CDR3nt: TGTGCCAGCAGGACGGGACAGCCGAACACTGAAGCTTTCTTT; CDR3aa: CASRTGQPNTEAFF
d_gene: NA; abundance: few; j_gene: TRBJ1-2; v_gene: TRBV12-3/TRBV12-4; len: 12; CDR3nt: TGTGCCAGCAGGATGTCGGGTTATGGCTACACCTTC; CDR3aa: CASRMSGYGYTF
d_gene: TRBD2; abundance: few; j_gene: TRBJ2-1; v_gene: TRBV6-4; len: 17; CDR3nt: TGTGCCAGCAGTGACTCTCAGTCGGCGGGAGGGTACAATGAGCAGTTCTTC; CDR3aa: CASSDSQSAGGYNEQFF
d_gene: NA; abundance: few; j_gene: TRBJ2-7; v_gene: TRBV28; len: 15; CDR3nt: TGTGCCAGCAGTACCTTAACGAAAAAGGGCCTCGAGCAGTACTTC; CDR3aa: CASSTLTKKGLEQYF
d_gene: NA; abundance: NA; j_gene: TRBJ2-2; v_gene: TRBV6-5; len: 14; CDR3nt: TGTGCCAGCAGTCCCTTGGGGGGCGGCGGGGAGCTGTTTTTT; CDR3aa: CASSPLGGGGELFF
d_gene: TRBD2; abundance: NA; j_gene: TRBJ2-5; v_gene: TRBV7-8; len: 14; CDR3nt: TGTGCCAGCAGCCCCCGGGGGGGGCGGGAGACCCAGTACTTC; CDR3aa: CASSPRGGRETQYF
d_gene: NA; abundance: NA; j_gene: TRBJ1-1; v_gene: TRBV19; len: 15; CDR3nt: TGTGCCAGTAGTGCCCGGGCCTACCTGAACACTGAAGCTTTCTTT; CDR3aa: CASSARAYLNTEAFF
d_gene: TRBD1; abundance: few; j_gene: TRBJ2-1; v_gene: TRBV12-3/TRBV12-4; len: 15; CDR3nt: TGTGCCAGCAGCATGGGGGACAGGGCTGGCAATGAGCAGTTCTTC; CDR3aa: CASSMGDRAGNEQFF
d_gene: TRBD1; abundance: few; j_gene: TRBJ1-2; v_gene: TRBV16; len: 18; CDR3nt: TGTGCCAGCAGCCAACTCGGGGCGATTCGACAGGGGGCTCATGGCTACACCTTC; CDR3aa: CASSQLGAIRQGAHGYTF
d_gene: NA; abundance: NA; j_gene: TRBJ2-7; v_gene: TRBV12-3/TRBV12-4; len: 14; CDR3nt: TGTGCCAGCAGTTACCGCGGACAAGCCTACGAGCAGTACTTC; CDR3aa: CASSYRGQAYEQYF
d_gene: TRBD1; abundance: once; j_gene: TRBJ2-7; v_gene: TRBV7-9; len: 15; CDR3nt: TGTGCCAGCAGCTCATCCGGGACAGGGGGGAACGAGCAGTACTTC; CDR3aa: CASSSSGTGGNEQYF
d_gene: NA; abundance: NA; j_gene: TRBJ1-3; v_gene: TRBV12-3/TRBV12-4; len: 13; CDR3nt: TGTGCCATGCGAGGGAAATCTGGAAACACCATATATTTT; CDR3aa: CAMRGKSGNTIYF
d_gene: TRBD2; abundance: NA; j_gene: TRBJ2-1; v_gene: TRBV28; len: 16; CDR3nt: TGTGCCAGCAGTTCTTGGACTAGTGGGGGGGGGAATGAGCAGTTCTTC; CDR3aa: CASSSWTSGGGNEQFF
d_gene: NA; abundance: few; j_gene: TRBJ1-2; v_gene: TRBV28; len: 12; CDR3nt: TGTGCTACCTACGACGTCGGGTATGGCTACACCTTC; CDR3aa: CATYDVGYGYTF
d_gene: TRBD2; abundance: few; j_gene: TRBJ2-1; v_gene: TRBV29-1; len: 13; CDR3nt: TGCAGCGTCTTGGACGGGGGGGCGAATGAGCAGTTCTTC; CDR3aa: CSVLDGGANEQFF
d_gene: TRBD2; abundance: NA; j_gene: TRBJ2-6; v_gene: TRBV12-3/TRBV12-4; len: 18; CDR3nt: TGTGCCAGCAGTCCGTTAGCGGGGGTTCTCTCTGGGGCCAACGTCCTGACTTTC; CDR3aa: CASSPLAGVLSGANVLTF
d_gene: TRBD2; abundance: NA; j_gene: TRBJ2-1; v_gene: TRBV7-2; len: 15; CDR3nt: TGTGCCAGCAGGGGACTAGCGGGGGCTATGAGCGAGCAGTTCTTC; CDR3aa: CASRGLAGAMSEQFF